What follows are 27 T cell receptor beta chains derived from one specimen sequenced in a study of technical replicates of blood from several donors. Produced via immunoSEQ multiplex PCR; TCRdb's table is partial and in-frame only. The profile shows fewer than 85,000 clones, 90% to 97% of them singletons. Sequenced input: T cells isolated from PBMCs. The receptor set was obtained from a human donor in good health.

This rearrangement joins TRBV12-5 to TRBJ2-1; TRBD2 matches at 7 bases. After removal of 6 bases from V and 6 bases from J, the junction contained 11 bases not matched to a gene. The CDR3 has 15 residues. Germline V gene lookup returns CDR1 LGHNT and CDR2 FRNRAP. The CDR3 coding sequence is TGTGCTAGTGGCCGATCGGGACTAACAGCCAATGAGCAGTTCTTC. Amino acid sequence: CASGRSGLTANEQFF.

The chain is built from TRBV9 and TRBJ1-2; 7 positions agree with TRBD1. Germline V gives CDR1 SGDLS, CDR2 YYNGEE. This CDR3 comprises 14 residues. V was pared by 6 bases and J by 2 bases, with 7 bases of the junction left unmatched. The CDR3 sequence: CASTVGTVNYGYTF. The CDR3 region has the DNA TGTGCCAGCACCGTGGGGACAGTCAACTATGGCTACACCTTC.

V is TRBV4-2 and J is TRBJ1-2; the match to TRBD1 covers 7 bases. V trimming: 1 base; J trimming: 5 bases; junction bases outside the gene matches: 7. CDR1 and CDR2 from the germline V gene are LGHNA and YNFKEQ. This CDR3 spans 15 amino acids. The CDR3 coding sequence is TGTGCCAGCAGCCAAGTTACAGGGGATTTTTATGGCTACACCTTC. Amino acid sequence: CASSQVTGDFYGYTF.

V and J are TRBV7-3 and TRBJ2-3; D is undetermined. CDR1 and CDR2 (germline): SGHTA, FQGTGA. The CDR3 loop spans 15 amino acids. Trimming shortened V by 0 bases and J by 1 base, and 8 bases separated the two germline ends. The DNA of the CDR3 is TGTGCCAGCAGCTTAACGCCTGCAGGCACAGATACGCAGTATTTT. Translating it yields CASSLTPAGTDTQYF.

The rearrangement uses TRBV29-1 and TRBJ1-4; unclear D gene. Trimming took off 5 bases at V and 4 bases at J, with 11 bases between the two ends. Germline V gene lookup returns CDR1 SQVTM and CDR2 ANQGSEA. This CDR3 has 13 residues. DNA for the CDR3: TGCAGCGTTCACACGTACGATAATGAAAAACTGTTTTTT. It yields the protein CSVHTYDNEKLFF. Based on the CDR3 plus reference TRBV29-1 and TRBJ1-4, the full variable domain is SAVISQKPSRDICQRGTSLTIQCQVDSQVTMMFWYRQQPGQSLTLIATANQGSEATYESGFVIDKFPISRPNLTFSTLTVSNMSPEDSSIYLCSVHTYDNEKLFFGSGTQLSVL.

The CDR3 reads CASSVDRYNEQFF. CDR3 nucleotides: TGTGCCAGCAGCGTCGACAGGTACAATGAGCAGTTCTTC. V usage is TRBV7-8 and J usage is TRBJ2-1, with TRBD1 as a possible D gene (6 bases). This CDR3 region has 13 residues. Germline lookup yields CDR1 SGHVS and CDR2 FQNEAQ. Trimming cost V 5 bases and J 4 bases, with 9 bases left between them.

The rearrangement joins TRBV27 to TRBJ2-1; TRBD2 matches at 11 bases. V gave up 9 bases and J gave up 9 bases; unmatched junction bases: 10. In germline, CDR1 is MNHEY, CDR2 SMNVEV (reference sequence). The CDR3 is 14 amino acids. The CDR3 sequence is CASAPLAGVGEQFF. In nucleotides, the CDR3 is TGTGCCAGTGCCCCACTAGCGGGAGTGGGTGAGCAGTTCTTC.

This sequence joins TRBV10-2 and TRBJ2-2, with 8 bases matching TRBD2. The germline gives CDR1 WSHSY, CDR2 SAAADI. The V and J ends lost 6 bases and 4 bases, in that order; junction bases with no gene match: 4. The CDR3 extends over 14 amino acids. The DNA of the CDR3 is TGCGCCAGCAGCAAACTAGCGGCCACCGGGGAGCTGTTTTTT. Translated, it gives CASSKLAATGELFF.

The chain combines TRBV28 with TRBJ2-2; D unresolved. This CDR3 is built from 12 residues. Germline CDR1 is MDHEN and CDR2 is SYDVKM. The V and J ends lost 7 bases and 5 bases respectively, with 8 bases between them. CDR3 nucleotide sequence: TGTGCCAGCACCGATCAGACCGGGGAGCTGTTTTTT. It translates to CASTDQTGELFF.

V gene TRBV27 combines with J gene TRBJ2-7; 10 bases agree with TRBD2. The CDR3 length is 14 residues. The V and J ends lost 5 bases and 4 bases, in that order; junction bases with no gene match: 5. The germline gives CDR1 MNHEY, CDR2 SMNVEV (reference sequence). The CDR3 DNA is TGTGCCAGCAGTATAGCGGGAGGTGGTTACGAGCAGTACTTC. This sequence encodes CASSIAGGGYEQYF.

The chain links TRBV30 to TRBJ2-1; no definite D call. From germline, CDR1 is GTSNPN and CDR2 SVGIG (reference sequence). V was clipped by 2 bases and J by 1 base, with 3 bases between them. This CDR3 contains 12 residues. CDR3 in amino acids: CAWSRSYNEQFF. CDR3 in DNA: TGTGCCTGGAGTCGTTCCTACAATGAGCAGTTCTTC.

The J gene is TRBJ1-1, the V gene TRBV7-9; the D is unclear. CDR3 size: 14 residues. Between the trimmed V and J ends, which lost 2 bases and 2 bases, there was a span of 9 bases. The germline V gene has CDR1 SEHNR and CDR2 FQNEAQ (reference sequence). The CDR3, as DNA: TGTGCCAGCAGCTTATCCGGGATCAACACTGAAGCTTTCTTT. Translating it yields CASSLSGINTEAFF.

This chain connects TRBV27 to TRBJ2-1; no definite D call. The CDR3 totals 13 residues. The germline V and J ends were trimmed by 2 bases and 6 bases, with 8 bases remaining between them. Germline V gene lookup returns CDR1 MNHEY and CDR2 SMNVEV (reference sequence). The CDR3 DNA reads as TGTGCCAGCAGTTTAATTGAGGCCAATGAGCAGTTCTTC. Its translation: CASSLIEANEQFF.

CDR3 nucleotide sequence: TGTGCCAGCAGAGGGGGACGACCGAACACTGAAGCTTTCTTT. Amino acids: CASRGGRPNTEAFF. The V call is TRBV27, the J call TRBJ1-1; perhaps TRBD1 as D (6 bases). The V gene lost 6 bases and the J gene lost 1 base, with 12 bases spanning the gap. The CDR3 consists of 14 residues. Germline loops: CDR1 MNHEY, CDR2 SMNVEV (reference sequence).

The chain joins TRBV20-1 to TRBJ1-4, with 8 bases lining up with TRBD1. The CDR3 loop spans 11 amino acids. Trimming took 6 bases from V and 11 from J; bases not matched to a gene: 5. The germline V gene encodes CDR1 DFQATT and CDR2 SNEGSKA (reference sequence). Here the CDR3 reads CSARTGRKLFF. The CDR3 bases are TGCAGTGCGAGGACAGGGCGGAAACTGTTTTTT.

V gene TRBV9 combines with J gene TRBJ2-1; possible D gene TRBD2, 6 bases. The CDR3 length is 15 residues. The germline V gene has CDR1 SGDLS and CDR2 YYNGEE. With 0 bases removed from V and 6 bases from J, the gap between germline ends came to 13 bases. This chain's CDR3 is CASSVGGNGFNEQFF. Here the CDR3 DNA reads TGTGCCAGCAGCGTAGGCGGGAATGGTTTCAATGAGCAGTTCTTC.

The V and J genes are TRBV4-1 and TRBJ1-3, with a weak D call TRBD1 (5 bases). This CDR3 is 15 amino acids long. Germline CDR1 and CDR2: MGHRA and YSYEKL. V lost 0 bases to trimming and J lost 3 bases, with 9 bases between them. DNA for the CDR3: TGCGCCAGCAGCCAAGATCCCAGGGATGGAAACACCATATATTTT. Its translation: CASSQDPRDGNTIYF.

This chain connects TRBV21-1 to TRBJ1-4; TRBD1, the table's D call, lacks a check against the DNA. TRBV21-1 is a pseudogene. The CDR3 sequence is 15 residues long. The CDR3 DNA reads as TGTGCCAGCAGCAAACAAAGCAACAGACGAGAAAAACTGTTTTTT. This translates into CASSKQSNRREKLFF.

The chain links TRBV5-1 to TRBJ2-7; 10 bases align to TRBD1. CDR1 and CDR2 (germline): SGHRS, YFSETQ. This CDR3 has 17 amino acids. Unmatched junction bases numbered 15, after V lost 4 bases and J lost 5 bases. CDR3 coding DNA: TGCGCCAGCAGCCTATGGGGACAGGGGTATCTCTCGAACGAGCAGTACTTC. It codes for CASSLWGQGYLSNEQYF. Looking up the rest from reference TRBV5-1 and TRBJ2-7 gives the full variable domain: KAGVTQTPRYLIKTRGQQVTLSCSPISGHRSVSWYQQTPGQGLQFLFEYFSETQRNKGNFPGRFSGRQFSNSRSEMNVSTLELGDSALYLCASSLWGQGYLSNEQYFGPGTRLTVT.

The chain has TRBV19 and TRBJ2-7; D unresolved. Trimming took 1 base from V and 3 from J, leaving 10 bases between them. Germline V gives CDR1 LNHDA, CDR2 SQIVND (reference sequence). The CDR3 loop spans 14 amino acids. The CDR3 sequence is CASSIVSDVYEQYF. CDR3 nucleotide sequence: TGTGCCAGTAGTATAGTGAGCGATGTCTACGAGCAGTACTTC.

This chain joins TRBV19 and TRBJ1-1, with D perhaps matching TRBD1 (6 bases). Trimming left V 7 bases short and J 0 bases short, with 15 bases between. The germline CDR1 and CDR2 sequences are LNHDA and SQIVND (reference sequence). CDR3 length: 15 residues. CDR3 DNA: TGTGCCAGTACCTCACAGGGCCCGGTGAACACTGAAGCTTTCTTT. Translating it yields CASTSQGPVNTEAFF.

This sequence joins TRBV28 and TRBJ2-3, with a tentative D call TRBD1 (5 bases). With 3 bases removed from V and 2 bases from J, the gap between germline ends came to 9 bases. CDR3 length: 14 residues. Germline lookup yields CDR1 MDHEN and CDR2 SYDVKM. CDR3 DNA: TGTGCCAGCAGTTTTATAGGGGCCACAGATACGCAGTATTTT. It yields the protein CASSFIGATDTQYF.

The chain is built from TRBV6-5 and TRBJ2-2, with D perhaps TRBD1 (6 bases). There are 16 residues in the CDR3. V was pared by 0 bases and J by 5 bases, with 13 bases between. CDR1 and CDR2 (germline): MNHEY, SVGAGI. The CDR3 DNA reads TGTGCCAGCAGTTACTCGATGGCAGGGGCAACCGGGGAGCTGTTTTTT. Translating gives CASSYSMAGATGELFF.

This clone has a single count. This chain joins TRBV5-6 and TRBJ2-1, with 13 bases that match TRBD2. The V gene's germline CDR1 is SGHDT and CDR2 YYEEEE. This CDR3 region has 15 residues. J was trimmed by 7 bases and V by 4 bases; bases with no gene match: 5. CDR3 DNA sequence: TGTGCCAGCAGCCACAAGACTAGCGGGAGGAATGAGCAGTTCTTC. It is translated as CASSHKTSGRNEQFF.

This chain connects TRBV28 to TRBJ1-5, with 7 bases aligning to TRBD1. The V gene's germline CDR1 is MDHEN and CDR2 SYDVKM. This CDR3 spans 14 amino acids. The trim removed 5 bases at V and 2 bases at J, leaving 3 bases unmatched. CDR3 sequence reads: CASSAGTGNQPQHF. The CDR3 coding sequence is TGTGCCAGCAGTGCCGGGACAGGCAATCAGCCCCAGCATTTT.

This sequence joins TRBV19 and TRBJ1-1, with D possibly matching TRBD1 (6 bases). Germline assignment: CDR1 LNHDA and CDR2 SQIVND (reference sequence). Trimming shortened V by 9 bases and J by 4 bases, and 12 bases separated the two germline ends. The CDR3 consists of 12 residues. CDR3 in amino acids: CASSTGFTEAFF. CDR3 in DNA: TGTGCCAGCTCTACAGGGTTCACTGAAGCTTTCTTT.

This chain connects TRBV9 to TRBJ1-5; D is unresolved. Germline values: CDR1 SGDLS, CDR2 YYNGEE. Trimming cost V 0 bases and J 7 bases, with 11 bases left between them. This CDR3 spans 14 amino acids. The CDR3 DNA reads TGTGCCAGCAGCGTAGGAGGTACCGGACAGCCCCAGCATTTT. It encodes CASSVGGTGQPQHF.